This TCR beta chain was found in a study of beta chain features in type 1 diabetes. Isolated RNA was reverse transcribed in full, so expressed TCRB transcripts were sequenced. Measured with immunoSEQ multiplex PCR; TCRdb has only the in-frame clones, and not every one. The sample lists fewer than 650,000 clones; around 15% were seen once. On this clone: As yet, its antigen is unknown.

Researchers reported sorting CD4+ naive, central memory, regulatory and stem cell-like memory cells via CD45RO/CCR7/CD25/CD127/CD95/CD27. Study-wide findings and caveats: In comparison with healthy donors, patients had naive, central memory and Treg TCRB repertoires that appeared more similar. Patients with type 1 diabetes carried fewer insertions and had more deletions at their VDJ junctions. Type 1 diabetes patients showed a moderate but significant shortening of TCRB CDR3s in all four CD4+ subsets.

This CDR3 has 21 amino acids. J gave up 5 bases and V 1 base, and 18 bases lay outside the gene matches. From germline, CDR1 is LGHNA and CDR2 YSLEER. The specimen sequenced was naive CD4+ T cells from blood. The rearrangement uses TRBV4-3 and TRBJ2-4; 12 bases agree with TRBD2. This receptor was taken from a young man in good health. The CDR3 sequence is CASSQAWKASGGAGNQNIQYF. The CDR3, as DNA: TGCGCCAGCAGCCAAGCGTGGAAGGCTAGCGGGGGGGCCGGTAACCAAAACATTCAGTACTTC.